Only a few counts were recorded for the clone carrying this TCR beta chain. Its antigen is as yet unknown. Two oligonucleotides, mixed equimolar, formed the beta constant-region primer covering TRBC1 and TRBC2. Four rounds of PCR amplified the ligated cDNA using nested alpha and beta constant-region primers plus SP2. TCRdb itself ran the UMI-ligation and nested PCR reads through MiXCR, one entry per CDR3 protein. The table records around 83,000 distinct CDR3 sequences, approximately 10% of them present only once. The sample comes from a study of naive and memory T cell subsets. Per the germline V gene, CDR1 is MNHEY and CDR2 is SMNVEV (reference sequence). Trimming took 2 bases from V and 5 from J, leaving 11 bases between them. This CDR3 is 14 amino acids long. CD8 T cells were positively selected from what remained after CD4 positive selection. Study-wide results and caveats: A few larger clonotypes appeared in naive repertoires, especially CD8, possibly memory cells re-expressing CD45RA. Gini index rose across naive, CM, EM and EMRA in CD4 and CD8.

What was sequenced was naive CD4+ T cells from blood. The sequence was obtained from a human donor in good health. The chain employs TRBV27 and TRBJ2-3; the D gene is possibly TRBD1 (6 bases). Here the CDR3 DNA reads TGTGCCAGCAGTTTAGCCAGGGGAAGAGATACGCAGTATTTT. It translates to CASSLARGRDTQYF.